The entry that follows covers one TCR beta chain sequence. The antigen remains undetermined. This CDR3 contains 16 residues. V trimming: 6 bases; J trimming: 3 bases; junction bases outside the gene matches: 8. Isolation per sample recovered at least 7 million PBMCs. This specimen comes from a study of blood T cells in healthy people across ages. Points from the study as a whole: It was found that TCR beta diversity correlated strongly with the percentage of naive T cells.

Then a second PCR, running about 6 to 11 cycles, was carried out with a sample-barcoded 5' primer and a J-beta primer mix. TCRdb reprocessed the 5' RACE reads via MiXCR and lists one record per CDR3 protein. The sample yields hundreds of thousands of distinct CDR3 sequences, about 61% seen once. V and J are TRBV12-3 or TRBV12-4 and TRBJ2-6; 7 bases line up with TRBD1. Sequenced sample: blood. The clonotype was recovered from a man aged 35 to 55 in good health. CDR3 protein: CASSRGGADGANVLTF. The CDR3 DNA reads as TGTGCCAGCAGCCGAGGGGGCGCCGATGGGGCCAACGTCCTGACTTTC.